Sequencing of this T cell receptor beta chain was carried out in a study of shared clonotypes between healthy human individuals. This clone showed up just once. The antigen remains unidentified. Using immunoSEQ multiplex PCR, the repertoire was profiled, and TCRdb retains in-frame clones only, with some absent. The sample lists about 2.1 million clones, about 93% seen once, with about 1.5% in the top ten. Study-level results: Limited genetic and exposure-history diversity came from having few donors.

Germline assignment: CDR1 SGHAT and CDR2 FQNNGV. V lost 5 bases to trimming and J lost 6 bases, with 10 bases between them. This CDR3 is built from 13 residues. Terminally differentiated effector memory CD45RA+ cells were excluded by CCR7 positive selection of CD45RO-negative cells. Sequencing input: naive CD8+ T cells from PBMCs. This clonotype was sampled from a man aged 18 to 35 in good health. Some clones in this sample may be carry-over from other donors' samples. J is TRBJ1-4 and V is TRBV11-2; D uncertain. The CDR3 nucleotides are TGTGCCAGCAGCCCACGGTCGGATGAAAAACTGTTTTTT. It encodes CASSPRSDEKLFF.